The T cell receptor (beta chain) under discussion was sequenced for a study of shared clonotypes between healthy human individuals. For the study at large: A few men and a couple of women, aged 18 to 49, were donors.

Every subset had its genomic DNA shared out evenly among several immunoSEQ plates. Per the original data handling: ImmunoSEQ output lacked quality scores and full-length reads, limiting matched filtering. The repertoire was sequenced with immunoSEQ multiplex PCR; TCRdb's copy has only in-frame clones and lacks some. D and trimming were read from the DNA, whereas the V and J calls and clone size are those reported in that table. The data hold hundreds of thousands of clones, with 79% observed a single time. Germline V gene data show CDR1 as MGHRA and CDR2 as YSYEKL. The CDR3 extends over 16 amino acids. V lost 0 bases and J lost 2, with 8 bases in between.

The sample taken for sequencing was PBMCs. This sequence was found in a woman aged 35 to 49 in good health. Some clones in this sample may be carry-over from other donors' samples. The chain combines TRBV4-1 with TRBJ2-6; possibly TRBD2 for D (6 bases). The CDR3 sequence: CASSQDGGAGANVLTF. In nucleotides, the CDR3 is TGCGCCAGCAGCCAAGATGGCGGGGCTGGGGCCAACGTCCTGACTTTC.